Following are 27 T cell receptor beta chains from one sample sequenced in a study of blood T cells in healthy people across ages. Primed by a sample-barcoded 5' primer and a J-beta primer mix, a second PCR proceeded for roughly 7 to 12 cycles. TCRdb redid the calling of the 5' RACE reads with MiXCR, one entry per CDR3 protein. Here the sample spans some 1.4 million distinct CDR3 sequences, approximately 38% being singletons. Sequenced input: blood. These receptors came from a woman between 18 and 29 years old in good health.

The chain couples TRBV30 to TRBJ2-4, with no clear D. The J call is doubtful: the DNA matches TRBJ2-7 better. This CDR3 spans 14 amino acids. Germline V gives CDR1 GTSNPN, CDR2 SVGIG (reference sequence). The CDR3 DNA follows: TGTGCCTGGAGTGTACGGGCCCACGGAGACGAGCAGTACTTC. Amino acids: CAWSVRAHGDEQYF.

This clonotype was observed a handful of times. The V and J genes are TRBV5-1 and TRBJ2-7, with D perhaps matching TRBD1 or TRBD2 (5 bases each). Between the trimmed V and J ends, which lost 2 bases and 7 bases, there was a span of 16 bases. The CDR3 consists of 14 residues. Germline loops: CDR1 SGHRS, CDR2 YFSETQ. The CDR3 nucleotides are TGCGCCAGCAGCTTTGTTGGGACGCCCGGGGAGCAGTACTTC. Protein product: CASSFVGTPGEQYF. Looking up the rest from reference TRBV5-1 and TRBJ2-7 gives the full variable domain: KAGVTQTPRYLIKTRGQQVTLSCSPISGHRSVSWYQQTPGQGLQFLFEYFSETQRNKGNFPGRFSGRQFSNSRSEMNVSTLELGDSALYLCASSFVGTPGEQYFGPGTRLTVT.

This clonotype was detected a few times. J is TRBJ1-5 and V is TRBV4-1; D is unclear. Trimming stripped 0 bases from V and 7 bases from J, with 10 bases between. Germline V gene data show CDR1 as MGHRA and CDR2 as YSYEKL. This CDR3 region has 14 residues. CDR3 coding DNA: TGCGCCAGCAGCCAAGACCGGTTGCGACAGCCCCAGCATTTT. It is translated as CASSQDRLRQPQHF.

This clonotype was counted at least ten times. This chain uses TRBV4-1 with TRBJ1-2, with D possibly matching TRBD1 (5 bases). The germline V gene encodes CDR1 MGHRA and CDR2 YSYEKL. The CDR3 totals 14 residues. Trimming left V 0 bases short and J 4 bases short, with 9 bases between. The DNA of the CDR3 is TGCGCCAGCAGCCAAGAGGGACGGCCCTATGGCTACACCTTC. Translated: CASSQEGRPYGYTF.

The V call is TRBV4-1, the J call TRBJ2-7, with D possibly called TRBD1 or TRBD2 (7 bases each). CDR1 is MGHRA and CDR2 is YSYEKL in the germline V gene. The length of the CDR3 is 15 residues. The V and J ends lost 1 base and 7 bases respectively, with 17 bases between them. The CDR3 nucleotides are TGCGCCAGCAGCCAAGGGGACAGACTAGCCGGGGAGCAGTACTTC. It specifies CASSQGDRLAGEQYF.

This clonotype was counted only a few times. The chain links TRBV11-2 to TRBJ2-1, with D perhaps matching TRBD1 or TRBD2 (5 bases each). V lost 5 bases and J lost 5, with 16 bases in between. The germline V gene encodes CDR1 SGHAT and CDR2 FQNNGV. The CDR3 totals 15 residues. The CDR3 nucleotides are TGTGCCAGCAGCGCCGGGACCACTCTGGACAATGAGCAGTTCTTC. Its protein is CASSAGTTLDNEQFF.

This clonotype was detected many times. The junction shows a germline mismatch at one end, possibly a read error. The CDR3 loop is CASSLGQFYGYTF. CDR3 DNA sequence: TGTGCCAGCAGCTTAGGACAGTTTTATGGCTACACCTTC. The chain couples TRBV12-3 or TRBV12-4 to TRBJ1-2; D is possibly TRBD1 (6 bases). The CDR3 sequence is 13 residues long.

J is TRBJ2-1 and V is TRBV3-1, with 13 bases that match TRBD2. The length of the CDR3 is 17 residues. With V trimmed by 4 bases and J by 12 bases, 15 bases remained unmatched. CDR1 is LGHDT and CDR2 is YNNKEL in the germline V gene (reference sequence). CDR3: CASSPRLAGGPYVGQFF. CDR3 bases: TGTGCCAGCAGCCCAAGACTAGCGGGGGGACCTTATGTTGGGCAGTTCTTC.

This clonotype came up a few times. DNA of the CDR3: TGTGCCAGCAGCCAATTGACAGGGAAGGACGAGCAGTACTTC. It specifies CASSQLTGKDEQYF. The J gene is TRBJ2-7, the V gene TRBV3-1, with TRBD1 identical over 7 bases. The CDR3 loop spans 14 amino acids. J gave up 5 bases and V 2 bases, and 6 bases lay outside the gene matches. CDR1 and CDR2 from the germline V gene are LGHDT and YNNKEL (reference sequence).

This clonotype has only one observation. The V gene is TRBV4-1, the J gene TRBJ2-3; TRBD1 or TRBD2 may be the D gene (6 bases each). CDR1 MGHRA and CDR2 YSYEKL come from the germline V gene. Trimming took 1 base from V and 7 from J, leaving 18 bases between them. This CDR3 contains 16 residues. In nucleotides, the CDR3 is TGCGCCAGCAGCCAAGCGCCGGGGGCCCCTTTAAATACGCAGTATTTT. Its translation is CASSQAPGAPLNTQYF.

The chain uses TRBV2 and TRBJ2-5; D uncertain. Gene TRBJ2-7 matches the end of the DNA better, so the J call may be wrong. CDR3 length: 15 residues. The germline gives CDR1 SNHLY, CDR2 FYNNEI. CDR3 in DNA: TGTGCCAGCAGTGATACAACCGGACCGACGTACGAGCAGTACTTC. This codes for CASSDTTGPTYEQYF.

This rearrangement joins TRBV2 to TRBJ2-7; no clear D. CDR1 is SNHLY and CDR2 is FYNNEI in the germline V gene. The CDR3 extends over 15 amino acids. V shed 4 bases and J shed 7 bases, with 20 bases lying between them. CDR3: CASSVPAVSYNEQYF. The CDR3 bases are TGTGCCAGCAGTGTTCCGGCGGTCTCCTACAATGAGCAGTACTTC.

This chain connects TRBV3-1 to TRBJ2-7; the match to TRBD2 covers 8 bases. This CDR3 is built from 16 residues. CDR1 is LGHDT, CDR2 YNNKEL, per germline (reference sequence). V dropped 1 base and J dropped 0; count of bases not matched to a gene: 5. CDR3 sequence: CASSQVLAESSYEQYF. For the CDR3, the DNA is TGTGCCAGCAGCCAAGTACTAGCGGAGAGCTCCTACGAGCAGTACTTC.

The chain's CDR3 is CASSPTRQLFNQPQHF. The CDR3 coding sequence is TGTGCCAGCAGCCCAACAAGACAGCTATTCAATCAGCCCCAGCATTTT. The chain joins TRBV6-5 to TRBJ1-5, with a tentative D call TRBD1 (5 bases). The V end was cut by 6 bases, the J end by 3 bases, with 18 bases between. The CDR3 sequence is 16 residues long. CDR1 MNHEY and CDR2 SVGAGI come from the germline V gene.

CDR3: CASRQGQGLTGELFF. CDR3 DNA sequence: TGTGCCAGCAGACAGGGACAGGGATTGACCGGGGAGCTGTTTTTT. V usage is TRBV2 and J usage is TRBJ2-2, with 9 nucleotides matching TRBD1. Germline V gene data show CDR1 as SNHLY and CDR2 as FYNNEI. V was pared by 6 bases and J by 5 bases, with 7 bases of the junction left unmatched. This CDR3 has 15 residues.

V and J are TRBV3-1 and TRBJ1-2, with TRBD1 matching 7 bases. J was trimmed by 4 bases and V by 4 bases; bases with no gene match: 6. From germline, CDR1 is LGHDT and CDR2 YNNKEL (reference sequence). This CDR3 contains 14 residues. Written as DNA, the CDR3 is TGTGCCAGCAGCCCGACAGGGATCACCTATGGCTACACCTTC. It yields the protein CASSPTGITYGYTF. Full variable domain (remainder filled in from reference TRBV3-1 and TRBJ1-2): DTAVSQTPKYLVTQMGNDKSIKCEQNLGHDTMYWYKQDSKKFLKIMFSYNNKELIINETVPNRFSPKSPDKAHLNLHINSLELGDSAVYFCASSPTGITYGYTFGSGTRLTVV.

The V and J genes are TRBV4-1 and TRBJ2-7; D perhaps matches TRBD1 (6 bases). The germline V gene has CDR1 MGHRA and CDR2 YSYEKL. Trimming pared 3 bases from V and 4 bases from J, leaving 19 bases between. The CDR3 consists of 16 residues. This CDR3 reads CASSQEGGAAEYEQYF. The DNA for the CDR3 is TGCGCCAGCAGCCAGGAAGGGGGAGCGGCGGAATACGAGCAGTACTTC.

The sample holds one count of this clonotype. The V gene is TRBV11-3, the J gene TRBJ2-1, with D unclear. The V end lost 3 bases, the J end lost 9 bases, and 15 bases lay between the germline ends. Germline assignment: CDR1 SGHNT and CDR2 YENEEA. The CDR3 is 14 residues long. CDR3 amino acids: CASSLGPSIIEQFF. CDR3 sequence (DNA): TGTGCCAGCAGCTTGGGCCCCTCCATCATTGAGCAGTTCTTC. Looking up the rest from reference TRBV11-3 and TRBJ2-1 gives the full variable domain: EAGVVQSPRYKIIEKKQPVAFWCNPISGHNTLYWYLQNLGQGPELLIRYENEEAVDDSQLPKDRFSAERLKGVDSTLKIQPAELGDSAVYLCASSLGPSIIEQFFGPGTRLTVL.

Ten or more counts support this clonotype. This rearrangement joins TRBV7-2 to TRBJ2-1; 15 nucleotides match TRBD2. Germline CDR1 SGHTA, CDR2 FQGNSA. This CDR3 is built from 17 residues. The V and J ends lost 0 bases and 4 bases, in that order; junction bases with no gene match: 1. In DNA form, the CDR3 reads TGTGCCAGCAGCTTAGCCGGGACTAGCGGGGGGTACAATGAGCAGTTCTTC. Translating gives CASSLAGTSGGYNEQFF. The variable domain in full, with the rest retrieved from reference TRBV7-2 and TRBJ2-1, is GAGVSQSPSNKVTEKGKDVELRCDPISGHTALYWYRQSLGQGLEFLIYFQGNSAPDKSGLPSDRFSAERTGGSVSTLTIQRTQQEDSAVYLCASSLAGTSGGYNEQFFGPGTRLTVL.

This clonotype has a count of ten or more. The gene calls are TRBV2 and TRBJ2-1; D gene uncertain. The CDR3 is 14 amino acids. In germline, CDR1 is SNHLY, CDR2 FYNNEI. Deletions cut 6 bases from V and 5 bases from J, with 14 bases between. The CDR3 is CASSRSNGNNEQFF. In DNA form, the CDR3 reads TGTGCCAGCAGCCGGTCTAATGGCAACAATGAGCAGTTCTTC.

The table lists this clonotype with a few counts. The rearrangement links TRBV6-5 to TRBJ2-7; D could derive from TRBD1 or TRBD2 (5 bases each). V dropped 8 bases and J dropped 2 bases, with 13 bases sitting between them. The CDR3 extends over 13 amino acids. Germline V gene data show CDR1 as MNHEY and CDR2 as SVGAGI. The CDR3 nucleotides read TGTGCCAGCGGGTACAGGACTCCCTACGAGCAGTACTTC. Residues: CASGYRTPYEQYF.

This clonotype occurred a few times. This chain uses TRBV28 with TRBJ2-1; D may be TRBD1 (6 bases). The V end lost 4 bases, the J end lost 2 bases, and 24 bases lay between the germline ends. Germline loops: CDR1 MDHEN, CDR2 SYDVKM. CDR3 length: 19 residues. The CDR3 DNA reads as TGTGCCAGCAGTTCCCTGTCCCGGACAGCCCAGGGGACCTACAATGAGCAGTTCTTC. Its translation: CASSSLSRTAQGTYNEQFF.

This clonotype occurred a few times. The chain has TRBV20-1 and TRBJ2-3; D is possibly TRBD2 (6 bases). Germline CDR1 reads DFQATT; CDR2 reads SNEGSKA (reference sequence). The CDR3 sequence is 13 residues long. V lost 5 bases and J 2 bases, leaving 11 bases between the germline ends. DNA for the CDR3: TGCAGTGCTGGCGGGAAAGCCACAGATACGCAGTATTTT. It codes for CSAGGKATDTQYF.

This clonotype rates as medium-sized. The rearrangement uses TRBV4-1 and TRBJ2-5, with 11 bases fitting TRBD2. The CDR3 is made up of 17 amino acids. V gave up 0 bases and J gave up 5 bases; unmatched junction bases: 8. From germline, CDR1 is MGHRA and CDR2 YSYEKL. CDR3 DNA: TGCGCCAGCAGCCAAGATAACGGAGCTAGCGGGAGGGAGACCCAGTACTTC. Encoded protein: CASSQDNGASGRETQYF.

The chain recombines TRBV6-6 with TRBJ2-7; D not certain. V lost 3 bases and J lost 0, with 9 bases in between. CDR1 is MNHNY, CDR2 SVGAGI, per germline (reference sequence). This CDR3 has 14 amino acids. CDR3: CASSYEESSYEQYF. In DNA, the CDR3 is TGTGCCAGCAGTTATGAGGAAAGCTCCTACGAGCAGTACTTC.

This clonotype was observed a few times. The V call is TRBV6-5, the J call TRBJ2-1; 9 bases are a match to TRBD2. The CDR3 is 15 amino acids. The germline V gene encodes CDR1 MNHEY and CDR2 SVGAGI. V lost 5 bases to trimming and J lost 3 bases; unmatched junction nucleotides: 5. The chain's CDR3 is CASSQLAGLYNEQFF. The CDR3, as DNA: TGTGCCAGCAGTCAGCTAGCGGGGCTCTACAATGAGCAGTTCTTC.

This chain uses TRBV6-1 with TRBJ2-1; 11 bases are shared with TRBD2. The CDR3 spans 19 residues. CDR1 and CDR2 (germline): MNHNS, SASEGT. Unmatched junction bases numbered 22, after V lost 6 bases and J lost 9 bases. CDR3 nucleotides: TGTGCCAGCAGGACAACTCGGCTAGCGGGGGGCTCGGGGAGATTTGAGCAGTTCTTC. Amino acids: CASRTTRLAGGSGRFEQFF.